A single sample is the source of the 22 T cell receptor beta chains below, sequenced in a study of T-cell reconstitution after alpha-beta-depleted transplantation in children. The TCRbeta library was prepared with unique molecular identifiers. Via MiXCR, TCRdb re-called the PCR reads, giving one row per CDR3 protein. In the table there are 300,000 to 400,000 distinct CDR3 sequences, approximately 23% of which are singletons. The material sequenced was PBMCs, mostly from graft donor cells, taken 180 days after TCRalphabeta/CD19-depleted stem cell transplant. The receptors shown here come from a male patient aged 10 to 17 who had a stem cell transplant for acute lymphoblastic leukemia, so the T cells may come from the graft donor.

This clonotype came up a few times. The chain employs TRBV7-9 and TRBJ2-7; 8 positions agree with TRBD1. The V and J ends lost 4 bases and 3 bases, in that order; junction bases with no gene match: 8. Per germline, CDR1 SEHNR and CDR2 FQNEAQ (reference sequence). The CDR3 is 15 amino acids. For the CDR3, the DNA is TGTGCCAGCAGCTATGCCGGGACAGGCCACTACGAGCAGTACTTC. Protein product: CASSYAGTGHYEQYF.

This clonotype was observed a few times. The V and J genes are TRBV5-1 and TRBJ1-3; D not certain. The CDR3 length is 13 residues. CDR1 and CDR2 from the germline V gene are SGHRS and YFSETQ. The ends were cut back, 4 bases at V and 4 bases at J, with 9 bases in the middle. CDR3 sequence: CASSGGPGNTIYF. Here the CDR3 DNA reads TGCGCCAGCAGCGGCGGACCCGGAAACACCATATATTTT.

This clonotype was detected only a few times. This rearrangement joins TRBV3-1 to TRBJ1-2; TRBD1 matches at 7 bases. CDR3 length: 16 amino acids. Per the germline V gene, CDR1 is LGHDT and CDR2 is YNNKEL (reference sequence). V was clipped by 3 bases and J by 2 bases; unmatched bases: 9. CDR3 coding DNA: TGTGCCAGCAGCCACTTACCCGGGACAGAGAACTATGGCTACACCTTC. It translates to CASSHLPGTENYGYTF.

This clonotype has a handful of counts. CDR3 in amino acids: CASSAQIGKPEAFF. The CDR3 nucleotides read TGTGCCAGCAGCGCCCAGATCGGAAAGCCTGAAGCTTTCTTT. This sequence joins TRBV9 and TRBJ1-1; D is unclear. Trimming cost V 3 bases and J 6 bases, with 15 bases left between them. CDR3 size: 14 residues. From germline, CDR1 is SGDLS and CDR2 YYNGEE.

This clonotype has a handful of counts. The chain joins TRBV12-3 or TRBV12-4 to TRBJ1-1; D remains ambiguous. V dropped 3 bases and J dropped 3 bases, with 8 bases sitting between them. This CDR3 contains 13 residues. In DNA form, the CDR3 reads TGTGCCAGCAGTTTCGGGGTATACACTGAAGCTTTCTTT. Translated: CASSFGVYTEAFF.

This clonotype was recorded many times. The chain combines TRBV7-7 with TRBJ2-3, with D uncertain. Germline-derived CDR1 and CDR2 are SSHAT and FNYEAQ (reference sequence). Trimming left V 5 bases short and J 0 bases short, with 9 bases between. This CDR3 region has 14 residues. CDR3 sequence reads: CASSPGPSTDTQYF. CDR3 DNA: TGTGCCAGCAGCCCGGGCCCGAGCACAGATACGCAGTATTTT.

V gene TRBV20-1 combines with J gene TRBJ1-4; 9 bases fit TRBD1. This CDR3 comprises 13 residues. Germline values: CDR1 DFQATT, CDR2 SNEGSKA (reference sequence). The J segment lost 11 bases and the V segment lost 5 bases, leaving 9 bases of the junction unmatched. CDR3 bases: TGCAGTGCTCGCCGGGACAGGGTTGAGAAACTGTTTTTT. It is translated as CSARRDRVEKLFF.

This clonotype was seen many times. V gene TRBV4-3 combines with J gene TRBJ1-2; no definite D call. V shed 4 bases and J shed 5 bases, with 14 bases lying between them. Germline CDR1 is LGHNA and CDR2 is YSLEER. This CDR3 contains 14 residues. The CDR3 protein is CASSPNRDVYGYTF. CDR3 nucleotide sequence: TGCGCCAGCAGCCCTAACCGGGATGTTTATGGCTACACCTTC.

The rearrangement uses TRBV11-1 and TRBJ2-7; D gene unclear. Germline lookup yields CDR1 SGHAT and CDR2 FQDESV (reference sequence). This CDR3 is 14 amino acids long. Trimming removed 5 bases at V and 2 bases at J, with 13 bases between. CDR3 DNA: TGTGCCAGCAGCCTCGCCCCTTGGGCCTACGAGCAGTACTTC. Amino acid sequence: CASSLAPWAYEQYF.

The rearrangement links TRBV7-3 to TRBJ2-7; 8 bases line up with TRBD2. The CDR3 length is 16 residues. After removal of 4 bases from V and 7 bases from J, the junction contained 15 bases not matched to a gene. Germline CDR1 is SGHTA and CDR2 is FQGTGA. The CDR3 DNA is TGTGCCAGCAGCTCCCACGCCGGGACTAGGATAGGGGAGCAGTACTTC. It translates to CASSSHAGTRIGEQYF. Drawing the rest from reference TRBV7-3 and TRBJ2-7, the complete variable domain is GAGVSQTPSNKVTEKGKYVELRCDPISGHTALYWYRQSLGQGPEFLIYFQGTGAADDSGLPNDRFFAVRPEGSVSTLKIQRTERGDSAVYLCASSSHAGTRIGEQYFGPGTRLTVT.

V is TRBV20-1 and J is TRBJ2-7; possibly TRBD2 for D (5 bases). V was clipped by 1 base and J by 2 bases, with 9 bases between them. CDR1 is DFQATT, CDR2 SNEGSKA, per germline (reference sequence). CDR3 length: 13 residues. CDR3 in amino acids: CSARGQLAYEQYF. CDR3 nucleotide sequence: TGCAGTGCTAGAGGGCAACTAGCCTACGAGCAGTACTTC.

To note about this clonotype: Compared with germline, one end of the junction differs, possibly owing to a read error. The CDR3 reads CSARGRAGELFF. CDR3 in DNA: TGCAGTGCGAGAGGGAGGGCCGGGGAGCTGTTTTTT. This chain uses TRBV20-1 with TRBJ2-2; 7 positions agree with TRBD2. Germline V gene lookup returns CDR1 DFQATT and CDR2 SNEGSKA (reference sequence). The CDR3 is 12 residues long.

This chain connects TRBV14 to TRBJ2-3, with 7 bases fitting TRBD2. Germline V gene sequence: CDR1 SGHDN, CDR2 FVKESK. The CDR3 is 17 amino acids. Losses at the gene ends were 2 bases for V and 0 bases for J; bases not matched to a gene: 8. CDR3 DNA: TGTGCCAGCAGCCAACGTTTACTAGCGAGTAGCACAGATACGCAGTATTTT. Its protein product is CASSQRLLASSTDTQYF.

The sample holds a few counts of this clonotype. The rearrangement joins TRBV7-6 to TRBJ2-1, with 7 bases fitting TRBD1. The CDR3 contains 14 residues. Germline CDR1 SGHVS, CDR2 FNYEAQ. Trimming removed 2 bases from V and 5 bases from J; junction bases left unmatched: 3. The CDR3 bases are TGTGCCAGCAGCTTATGGGACAGCCACAATGAGCAGTTCTTC. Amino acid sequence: CASSLWDSHNEQFF.

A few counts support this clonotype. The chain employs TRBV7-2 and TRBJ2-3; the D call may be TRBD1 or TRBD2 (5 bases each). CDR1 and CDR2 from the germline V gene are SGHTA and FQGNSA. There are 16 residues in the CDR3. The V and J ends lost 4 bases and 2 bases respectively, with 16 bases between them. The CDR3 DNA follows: TGTGCCAGCAGCTCCCGGGACCACCCATTCACAGATACGCAGTATTTT. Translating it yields CASSSRDHPFTDTQYF.

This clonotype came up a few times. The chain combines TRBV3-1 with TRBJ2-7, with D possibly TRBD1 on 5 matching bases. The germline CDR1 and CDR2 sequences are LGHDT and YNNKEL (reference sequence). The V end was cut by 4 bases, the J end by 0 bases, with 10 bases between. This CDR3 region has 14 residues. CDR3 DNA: TGTGCCAGCAGCCGGCAGGGCTTCTCCTACGAGCAGTACTTC. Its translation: CASSRQGFSYEQYF.

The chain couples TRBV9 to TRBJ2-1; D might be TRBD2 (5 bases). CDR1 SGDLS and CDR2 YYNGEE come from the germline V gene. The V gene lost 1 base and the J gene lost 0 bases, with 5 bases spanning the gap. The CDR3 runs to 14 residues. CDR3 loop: CASSVTSSYNEQFF. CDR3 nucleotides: TGTGCCAGCAGCGTAACTAGCTCCTACAATGAGCAGTTCTTC. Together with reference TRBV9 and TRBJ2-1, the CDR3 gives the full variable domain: DSGVTQTPKHLITATGQRVTLRCSPRSGDLSVYWYQQSLDQGLQFLIQYYNGEERAKGNILERFSAQQFPDLHSELNLSSLELGDSALYFCASSVTSSYNEQFFGPGTRLTVL.

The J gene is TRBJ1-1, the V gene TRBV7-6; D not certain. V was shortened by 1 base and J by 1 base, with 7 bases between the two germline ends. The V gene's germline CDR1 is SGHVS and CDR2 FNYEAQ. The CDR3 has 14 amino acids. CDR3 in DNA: TGTGCCAGCAGCTTAGGATCGAAGAACACTGAAGCTTTCTTT. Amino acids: CASSLGSKNTEAFF.

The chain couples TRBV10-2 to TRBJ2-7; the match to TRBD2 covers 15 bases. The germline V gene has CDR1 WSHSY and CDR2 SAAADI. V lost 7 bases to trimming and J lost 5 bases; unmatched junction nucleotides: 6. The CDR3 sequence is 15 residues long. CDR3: CASTRTSGRGHEQYF. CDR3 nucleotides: TGCGCCAGCACCAGGACTAGCGGGAGGGGACACGAGCAGTACTTC.

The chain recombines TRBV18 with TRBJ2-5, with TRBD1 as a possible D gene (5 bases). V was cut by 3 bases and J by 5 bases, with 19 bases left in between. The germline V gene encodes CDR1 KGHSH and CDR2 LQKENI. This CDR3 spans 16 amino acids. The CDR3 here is CASSPRQRQQRETQYF. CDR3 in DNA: TGTGCCAGCTCACCGCGACAGCGCCAACAAAGGGAGACCCAGTACTTC.

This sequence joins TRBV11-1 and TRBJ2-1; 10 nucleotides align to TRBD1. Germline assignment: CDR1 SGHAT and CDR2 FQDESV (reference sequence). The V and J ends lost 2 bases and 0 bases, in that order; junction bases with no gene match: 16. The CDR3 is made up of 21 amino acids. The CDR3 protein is CASSLRFGQGDRFSSYNEQFF. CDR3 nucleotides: TGTGCCAGCAGCTTACGATTCGGACAGGGGGATCGTTTTAGCTCCTACAATGAGCAGTTCTTC.

This CDR3 reads CASSLRGGGNYEQYF. The CDR3, as DNA: TGCGCCAGCAGCCTGCGAGGAGGGGGAAACTACGAGCAGTACTTC. The chain combines TRBV5-1 with TRBJ2-7; D may match TRBD1 or TRBD2 (6 bases each). V lost 4 bases, J lost 3 bases, and 17 bases lay in between. CDR1 and CDR2 from the germline V gene are SGHRS and YFSETQ. The CDR3 covers 15 residues.